This TCR beta chain was identified in a study of blood T cell repertoires in COVID-19 (dated by TCRdb to 2020 to 2021). Regarding the complete study: Collaborator samples came from the United States, Italy and Spain and covered acute and convalescent phases of COVID-19. Samples were obtained from the ongoing ImmuneRACE study (first 160 participants) and from 1,200 or so subjects provided by 6 global collaborators. Deeply sampled blood TCRbeta repertoires from subjects exposed to, actively infected with, or recovered from COVID-19 were included in the dataset. Where available, HLA class I and class II types were taken from metadata supplied by the sample provider and were not determined by assay-based typing. The material from the prospective study consisted of cDNA or gDNA derived from T cells, B-cell-depleted T cells, or PBMCs. A freely available public database, intended as a resource for researchers studying the immune response to SARS-CoV-2, is where the repertoires were released. A de-identified subject ID, COVID-19 status, age in years and sex were almost always included in the sample metadata. Broader findings and caveats from the paper: How much clinical and demographic metadata was included differed by source and by participant, and the metadata was provided uncurated.

Worth noting for this clone: It has no known antigen specificity. No base quality information exists; no much larger clone differs at one position.

Collaborating institutions collected whole blood in K2EDTA tubes following their own protocols. For TCRbeta analysis, collaborator samples were shipped as frozen whole blood, as isolated PBMCs, or as DNA extracted from either sample type. TCRbeta CDR3 regions were amplified from genomic DNA by means of the immunoSEQ Assay, a bias-controlled multiplex PCR. In the authors' own workflow: Within the assay, amplification of reference gene primers was used to estimate how many nucleated cells each sample contained. To quantify the absolute abundance of each unique TCRbeta CDR3 rearrangement, sequence reads were collapsed and filtered. Productive Simpson clonality was computed per sample as the square root of Simpson's diversity index over productive rearrangements. TCRdb holds this immuneACCESS table with in-frame rearrangements only. Some clones are missing; in checked studies, unresolved V genes explain under half, and the rest has no known cause. V, J and clone size were drawn from that table, and D and trimming were deduced from the DNA. This sample lists tens of thousands of clones; around nine tenths were detected once. The ten biggest clones cover under 8.5% of the sample.

Including the terminal cysteine and phenylalanine, the CDR3 comprises 13 residues. Left in the record is the CDR3 DNA by itself, 39 bases read in frame from the first base. As encoded in the germline V gene, CDR1 is MNHEY while CDR2 is SVGAGI. For this chain, trimming is 5 bases at the V end and 6 bases at the J end, and the number of junction bases without a gene match is 2. The V gene is TRBV6-5 and the J gene is TRBJ2-1; 9 middle bases align to TRBD1. Sequencing was carried out using peripheral blood. This clonotype originated in a man aged 55 to 70 with acute or convalescent COVID-19. The base sequence is TGTGCCAGCAGTAAGACAGGGGGCAATGAGCAGTTCTTC. It specifies CASSKTGGNEQFF.